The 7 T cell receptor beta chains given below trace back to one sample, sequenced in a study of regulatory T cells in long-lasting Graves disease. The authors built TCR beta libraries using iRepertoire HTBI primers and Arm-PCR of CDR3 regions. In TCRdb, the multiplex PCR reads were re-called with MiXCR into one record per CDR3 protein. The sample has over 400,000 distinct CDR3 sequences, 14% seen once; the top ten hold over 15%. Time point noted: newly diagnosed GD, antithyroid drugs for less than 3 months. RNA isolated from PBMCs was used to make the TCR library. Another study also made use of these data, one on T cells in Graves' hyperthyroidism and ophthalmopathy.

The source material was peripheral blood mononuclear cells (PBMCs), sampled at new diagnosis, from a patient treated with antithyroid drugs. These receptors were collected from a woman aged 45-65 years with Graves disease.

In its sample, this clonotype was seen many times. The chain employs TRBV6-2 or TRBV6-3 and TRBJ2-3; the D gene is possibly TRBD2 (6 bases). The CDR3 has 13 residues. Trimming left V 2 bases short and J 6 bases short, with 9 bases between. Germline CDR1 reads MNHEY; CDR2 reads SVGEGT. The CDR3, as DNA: TGTGCCAGCAGTTACACTCTAGCGGATACGCAGTATTTT. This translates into CASSYTLADTQYF.

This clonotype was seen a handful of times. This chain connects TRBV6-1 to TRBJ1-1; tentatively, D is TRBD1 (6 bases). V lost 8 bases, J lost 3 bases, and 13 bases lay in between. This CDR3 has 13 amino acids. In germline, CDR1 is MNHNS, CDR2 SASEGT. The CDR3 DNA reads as TGTGCCAGCGAACTTACAGGGTACACTGAAGCTTTCTTT. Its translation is CASELTGYTEAFF.

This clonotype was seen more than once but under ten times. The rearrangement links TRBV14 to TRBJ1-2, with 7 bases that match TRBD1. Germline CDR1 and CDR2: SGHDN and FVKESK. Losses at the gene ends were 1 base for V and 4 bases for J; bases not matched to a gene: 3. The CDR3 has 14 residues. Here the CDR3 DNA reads TGTGCCAGCAGCCAAGTAGGGGGCGCCTATGGCTACACCTTC. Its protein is CASSQVGGAYGYTF.

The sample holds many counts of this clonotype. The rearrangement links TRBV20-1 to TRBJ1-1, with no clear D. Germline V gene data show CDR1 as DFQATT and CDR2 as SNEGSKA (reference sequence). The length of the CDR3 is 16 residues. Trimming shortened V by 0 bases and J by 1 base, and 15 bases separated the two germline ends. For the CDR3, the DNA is TGCAGTGCTAGAGATTGGAGGGAAGGAGGGAACACTGAAGCTTTCTTT. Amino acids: CSARDWREGGNTEAFF.

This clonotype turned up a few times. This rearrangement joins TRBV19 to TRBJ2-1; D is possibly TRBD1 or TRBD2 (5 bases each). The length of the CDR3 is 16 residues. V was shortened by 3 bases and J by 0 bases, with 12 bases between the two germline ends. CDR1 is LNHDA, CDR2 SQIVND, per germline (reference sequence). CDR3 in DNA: TGTGCCAGTAGTATGGGAGACAGCCTCTCCTACAATGAGCAGTTCTTC. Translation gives CASSMGDSLSYNEQFF.

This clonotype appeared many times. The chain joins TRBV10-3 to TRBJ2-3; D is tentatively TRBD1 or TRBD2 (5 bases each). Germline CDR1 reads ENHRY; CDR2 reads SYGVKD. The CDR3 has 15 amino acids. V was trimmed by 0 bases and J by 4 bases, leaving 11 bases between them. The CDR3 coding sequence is TGTGCCATCAGTGAGTCGGGACCGACGGCAGATACGCAGTATTTT. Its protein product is CAISESGPTADTQYF.

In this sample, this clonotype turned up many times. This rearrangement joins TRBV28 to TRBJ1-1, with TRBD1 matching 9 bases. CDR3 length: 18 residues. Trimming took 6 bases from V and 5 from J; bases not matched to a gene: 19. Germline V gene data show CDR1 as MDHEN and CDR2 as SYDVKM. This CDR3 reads CASSPSPGTGIGGTEAFF. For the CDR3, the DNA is TGTGCCAGCAGCCCTAGCCCCGGGACAGGGATCGGGGGAACTGAAGCTTTCTTT.